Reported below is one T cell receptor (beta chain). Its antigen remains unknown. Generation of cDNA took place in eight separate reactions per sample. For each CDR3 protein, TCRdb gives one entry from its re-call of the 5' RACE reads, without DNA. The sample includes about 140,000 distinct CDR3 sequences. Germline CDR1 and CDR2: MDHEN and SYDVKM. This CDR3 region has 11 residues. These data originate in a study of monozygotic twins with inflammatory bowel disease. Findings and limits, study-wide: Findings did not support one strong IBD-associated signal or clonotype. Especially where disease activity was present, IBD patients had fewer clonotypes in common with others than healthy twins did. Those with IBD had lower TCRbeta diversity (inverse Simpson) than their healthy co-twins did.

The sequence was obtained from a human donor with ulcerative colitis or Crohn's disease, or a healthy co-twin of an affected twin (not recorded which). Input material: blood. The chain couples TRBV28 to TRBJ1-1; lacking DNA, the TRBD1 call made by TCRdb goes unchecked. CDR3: CASSLLGVAFF. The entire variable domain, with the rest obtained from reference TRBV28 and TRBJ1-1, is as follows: DVKVTQSSRYLVKRTGEKVFLECVQDMDHENMFWYRQDPGLGLRLIYFSYDVKMKEKGDIPEGYSVSREKKERFSLILESASTNQTSMYLCASSLLGVAFFGQGTRLTVV.